The present entry profiles one T cell receptor beta chain with its context. The data are from a study of CD8 T cells in Susac syndrome. RNA amounts of roughly 0.45 to 1 ug underwent reverse transcription with random hexamers. A single record per CDR3 protein comes from TCRdb applying MiXCR to the immunoSEQ multiplex PCR reads. The sample yields about 210,000 distinct CDR3 sequences, around 96% seen once. TCR beta sequences were obtained from blood CD8+ and CD4+ T cells. The V and J ends lost 1 base and 12 bases, in that order; junction bases with no gene match: 22. CDR1 is DFQATT, CDR2 SNEGSKA, per germline (reference sequence). The CDR3 totals 18 residues.

The material sequenced was CD4+ T cells from PBMCs. V usage is TRBV20-1 and J usage is TRBJ2-1; TRBD1 agrees at 9 bases. The receptor's source is a human donor with multiple sclerosis. CDR3 region: CSARGNRDRDGGFGGQFF. The CDR3 nucleotides read TGCAGTGCTAGAGGGAACCGGGACAGGGATGGCGGATTCGGGGGGCAGTTCTTC.